This T cell receptor beta chain was found in a study of blood T cell repertoires in COVID-19. In the study overall: The origin of the acute and convalescent COVID-19 samples was the United States, Italy and Spain.

This CDR3 region has 14 residues. Looked up from germline, CDR1 is WNHNN and CDR2 is SYGVQD (reference sequence). After removal of 7 bases from V and 7 bases from J, the junction contained 7 bases not matched to a gene. Per the original data handling: By means of reference gene primer amplification, nucleated cell counts were estimated. Here immunoSEQ multiplex PCR was the method, and the copy in TCRdb shows in-frame clones only, minus some. That table furnishes V, J and clone size, whereas the DNA furnished D and trimming. The data show some 290,000 clones, about 90% seen once. The TCR originated in a woman aged 25 to 39 with COVID-19, enrolled during active disease. The V call is TRBV10-1, the J call TRBJ2-1, with TRBD1 matching over 10 bases. The sequenced material came from peripheral blood. The CDR3 coding sequence is TGCGCCAGCATGCGGGACAGGGGAAGGAATGAGCAGTTCTTC. It yields the protein CASMRDRGRNEQFF.